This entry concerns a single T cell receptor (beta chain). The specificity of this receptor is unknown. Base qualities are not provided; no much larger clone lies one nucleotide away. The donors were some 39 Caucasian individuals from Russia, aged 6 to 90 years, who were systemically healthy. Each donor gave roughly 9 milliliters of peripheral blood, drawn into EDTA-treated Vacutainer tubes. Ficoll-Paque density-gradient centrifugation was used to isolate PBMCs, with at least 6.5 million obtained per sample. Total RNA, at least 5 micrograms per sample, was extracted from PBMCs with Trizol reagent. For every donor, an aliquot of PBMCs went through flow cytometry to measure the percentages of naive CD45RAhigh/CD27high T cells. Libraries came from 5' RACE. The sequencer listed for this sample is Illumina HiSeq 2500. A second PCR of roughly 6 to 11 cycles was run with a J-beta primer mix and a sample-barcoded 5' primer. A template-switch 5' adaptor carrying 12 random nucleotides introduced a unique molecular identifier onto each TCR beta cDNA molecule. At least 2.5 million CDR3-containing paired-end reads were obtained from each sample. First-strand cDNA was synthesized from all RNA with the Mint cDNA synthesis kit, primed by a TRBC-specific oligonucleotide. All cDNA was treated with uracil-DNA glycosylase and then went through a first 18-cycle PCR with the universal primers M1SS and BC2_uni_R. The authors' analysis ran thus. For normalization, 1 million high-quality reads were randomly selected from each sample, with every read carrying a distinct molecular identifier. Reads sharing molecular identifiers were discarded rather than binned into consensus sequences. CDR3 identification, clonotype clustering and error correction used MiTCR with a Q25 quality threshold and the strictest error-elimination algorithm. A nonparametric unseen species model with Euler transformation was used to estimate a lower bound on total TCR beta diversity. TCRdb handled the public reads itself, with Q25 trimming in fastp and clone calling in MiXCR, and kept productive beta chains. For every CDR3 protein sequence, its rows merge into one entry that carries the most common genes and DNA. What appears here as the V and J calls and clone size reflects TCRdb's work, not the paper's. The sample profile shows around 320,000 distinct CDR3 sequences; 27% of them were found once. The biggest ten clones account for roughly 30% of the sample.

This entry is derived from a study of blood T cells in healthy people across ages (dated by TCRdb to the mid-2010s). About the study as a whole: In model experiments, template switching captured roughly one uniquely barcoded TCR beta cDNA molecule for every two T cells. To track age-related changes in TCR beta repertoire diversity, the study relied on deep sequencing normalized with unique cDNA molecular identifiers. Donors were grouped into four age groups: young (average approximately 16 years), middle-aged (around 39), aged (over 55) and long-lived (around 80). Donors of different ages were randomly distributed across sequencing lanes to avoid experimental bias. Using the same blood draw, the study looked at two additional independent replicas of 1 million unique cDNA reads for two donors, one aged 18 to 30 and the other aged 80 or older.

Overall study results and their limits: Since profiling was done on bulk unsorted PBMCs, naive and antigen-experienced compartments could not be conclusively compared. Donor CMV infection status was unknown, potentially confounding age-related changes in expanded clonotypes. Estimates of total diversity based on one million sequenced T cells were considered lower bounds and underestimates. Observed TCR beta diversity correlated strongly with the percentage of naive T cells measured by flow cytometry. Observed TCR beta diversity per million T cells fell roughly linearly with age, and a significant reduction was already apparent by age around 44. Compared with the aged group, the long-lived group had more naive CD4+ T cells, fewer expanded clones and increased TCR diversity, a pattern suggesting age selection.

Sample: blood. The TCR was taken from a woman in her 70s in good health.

The CDR3 reads CASSFVQGSTDTQYF. The nucleotide sequence is TGCGCCAGCAGCTTTGTACAGGGTAGCACAGATACGCAGTATTTT. The receptor chain draws on TRBV5-1 and TRBJ2-3; D gene: possibly TRBD1, on 6 matching bases. Relative to germline, V is 2 bases shorter and J is 0 bases shorter, with 10 bases between their ends. From a lookup of the germline V gene, CDR1 and CDR2 are SGHRS and YFSETQ. Inclusive of the bounding cysteine and phenylalanine, the CDR3 is 15 residues long. Only the CDR3 DNA stays, 45 bases, in frame from base 1.